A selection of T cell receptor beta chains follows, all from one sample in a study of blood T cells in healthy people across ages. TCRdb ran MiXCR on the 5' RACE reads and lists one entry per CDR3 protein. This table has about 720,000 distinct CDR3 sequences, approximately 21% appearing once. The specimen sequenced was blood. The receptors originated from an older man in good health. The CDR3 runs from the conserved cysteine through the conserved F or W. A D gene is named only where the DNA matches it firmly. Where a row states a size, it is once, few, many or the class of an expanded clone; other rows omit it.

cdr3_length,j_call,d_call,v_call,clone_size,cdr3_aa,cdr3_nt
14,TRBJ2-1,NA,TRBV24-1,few,CATSDPSSDNEQFF,TGTGCCACCAGTGATCCCTCGTCCGACAATGAGCAGTTCTTC
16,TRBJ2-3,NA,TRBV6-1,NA,CASSEGGGRAGDTQYF,TGTGCCAGCAGTGAAGGAGGGGGGAGGGCCGGAGATACGCAGTATTTT
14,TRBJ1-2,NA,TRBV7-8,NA,CASSPQQGSVGYTF,TGTGCCAGCAGCCCCCAACAGGGTAGTGTTGGCTACACCTTC
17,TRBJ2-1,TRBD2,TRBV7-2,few,CASSLSPSGRRKNEQFF,TGTGCCAGCAGCTTAAGCCCCAGCGGGAGGCGGAAAAATGAGCAGTTCTTC
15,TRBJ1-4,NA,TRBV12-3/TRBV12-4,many,CASSLSRGTNEKLFF,TGTGCCAGCAGTTTATCCCGGGGCACTAATGAAAAACTGTTTTTT
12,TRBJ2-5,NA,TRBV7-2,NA,CASSPTLLTQYF,TGTGCCAGCAGCCCTACATTGTTGACCCAGTACTTC
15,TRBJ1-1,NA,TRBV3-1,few,CASSRPRAENTEAFF,TGTGCCAGCAGCCGACCCCGGGCAGAGAACACTGAAGCTTTCTTT
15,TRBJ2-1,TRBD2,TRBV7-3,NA,CASSVSGSLYNEQFF,TGTGCCAGCAGCGTTAGCGGGAGTCTCTACAATGAGCAGTTCTTC
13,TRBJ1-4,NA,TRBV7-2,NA,CASSPWTNEKLFF,TGTGCCAGCAGCCCCTGGACGAATGAAAAACTGTTTTTT
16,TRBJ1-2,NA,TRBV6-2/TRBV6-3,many,CASSYSDRTVNYGYTF,TGTGCCAGCAGTTACTCCGACAGGACAGTTAACTATGGCTACACCTTC
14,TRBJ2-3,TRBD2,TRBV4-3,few,CASSPTSAADTQYF,TGCGCCAGCAGCCCCACTAGCGCGGCAGATACGCAGTATTTT
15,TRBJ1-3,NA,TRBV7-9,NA,CASSLAGRRGSSIYF,TGTGCCAGCAGCTTAGCCGGGCGGCGGGGGTCGTCCATATATTTT
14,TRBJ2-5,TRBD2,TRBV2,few,CASSTSGGQETQYF,TGTGCCAGCAGCACTAGCGGGGGCCAAGAGACCCAGTACTTC
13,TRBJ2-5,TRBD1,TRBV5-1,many,CASSLTGEETQYF,TGCGCCAGCAGCTTAACAGGGGAAGAGACCCAGTACTTC
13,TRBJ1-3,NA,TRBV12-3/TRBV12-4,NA,CASTPLPGNTIYF,TGTGCCAGCACTCCACTCCCTGGAAACACCATATATTTT
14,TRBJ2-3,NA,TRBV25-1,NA,CASSESRYPDTQYF,TGTGCCAGCAGTGAATCAAGATACCCCGATACGCAGTATTTT
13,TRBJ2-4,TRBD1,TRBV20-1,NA,CSAWDSQGNIQCF,TGCAGTGCTTGGGACAGCCAAGGAAACATTCAGTGCTTC
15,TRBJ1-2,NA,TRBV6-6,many,CASTPTPQGNYGYTF,TGTGCCAGCACACCCACGCCCCAGGGGAACTATGGCTACACCTTC
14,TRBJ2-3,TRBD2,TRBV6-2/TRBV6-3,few,CASSYSLAGYTQYF,TGTGCCAGCAGTTACTCACTAGCGGGATATACGCAGTATTTT
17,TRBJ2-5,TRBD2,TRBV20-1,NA,CSAPGPAGGRIQETQYF,TGCAGTGCTCCAGGACCAGCGGGGGGCCGGATCCAAGAGACCCAGTACTTC
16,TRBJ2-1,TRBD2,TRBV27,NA,CASRFHGTSLGNEQFF,TGTGCCAGCAGATTCCACGGGACTAGTCTCGGGAATGAGCAGTTCTTC